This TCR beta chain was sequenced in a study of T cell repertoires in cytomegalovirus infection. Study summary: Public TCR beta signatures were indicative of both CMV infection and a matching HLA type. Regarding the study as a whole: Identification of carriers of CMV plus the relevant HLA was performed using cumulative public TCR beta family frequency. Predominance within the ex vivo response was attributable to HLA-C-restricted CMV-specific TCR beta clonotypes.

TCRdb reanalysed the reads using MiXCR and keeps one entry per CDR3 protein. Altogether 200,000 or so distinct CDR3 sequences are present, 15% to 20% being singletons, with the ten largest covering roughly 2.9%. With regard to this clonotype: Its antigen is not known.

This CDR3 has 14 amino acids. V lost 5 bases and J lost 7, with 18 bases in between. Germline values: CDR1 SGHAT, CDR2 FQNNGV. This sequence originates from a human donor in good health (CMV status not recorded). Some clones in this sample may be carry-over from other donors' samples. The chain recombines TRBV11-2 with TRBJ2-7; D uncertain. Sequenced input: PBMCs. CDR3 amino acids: CASSGTRWGGEQYF. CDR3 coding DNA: TGTGCCAGCAGCGGCACGAGGTGGGGTGGAGAGCAGTACTTC. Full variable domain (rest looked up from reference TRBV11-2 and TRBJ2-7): EAGVAQSPRYKIIEKRQSVAFWCNPISGHATLYWYQQILGQGPKLLIQFQNNGVVDDSQLPKDRFSAERLKGVDSTLKIQPAKLEDSAVYLCASSGTRWGGEQYFGPGTRLTVT.